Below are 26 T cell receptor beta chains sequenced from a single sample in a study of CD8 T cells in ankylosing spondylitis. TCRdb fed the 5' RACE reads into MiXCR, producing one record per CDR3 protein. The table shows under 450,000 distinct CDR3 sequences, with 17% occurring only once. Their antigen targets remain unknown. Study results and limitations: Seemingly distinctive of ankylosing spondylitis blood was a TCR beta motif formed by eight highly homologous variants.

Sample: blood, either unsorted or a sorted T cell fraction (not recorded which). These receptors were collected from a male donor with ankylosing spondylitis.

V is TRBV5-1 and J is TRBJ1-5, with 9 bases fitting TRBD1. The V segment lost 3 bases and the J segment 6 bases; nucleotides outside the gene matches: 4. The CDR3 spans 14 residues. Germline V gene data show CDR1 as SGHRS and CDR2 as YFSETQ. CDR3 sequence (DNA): TGCGCCAGCAGCTCCGGGACAGGGACTCAGCCCCAGCATTTT. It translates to CASSSGTGTQPQHF. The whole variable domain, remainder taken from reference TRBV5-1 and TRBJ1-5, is KAGVTQTPRYLIKTRGQQVTLSCSPISGHRSVSWYQQTPGQGLQFLFEYFSETQRNKGNFPGRFSGRQFSNSRSEMNVSTLELGDSALYLCASSSGTGTQPQHFGDGTRLSIL.

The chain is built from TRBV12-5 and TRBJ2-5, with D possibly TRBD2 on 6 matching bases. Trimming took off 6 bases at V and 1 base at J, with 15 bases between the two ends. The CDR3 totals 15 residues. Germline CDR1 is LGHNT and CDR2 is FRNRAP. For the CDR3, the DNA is TGTGCTAGTGGACCGGGACTTCAAATCCAAGAGACCCAGTACTTC. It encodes CASGPGLQIQETQYF.

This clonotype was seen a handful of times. The chain's CDR3 is CASSPREGLAKPEQYF. The CDR3 DNA reads TGTGCCAGCAGCCCCAGGGAAGGACTAGCGAAACCCGAGCAGTACTTC. The V call is TRBV9, the J call TRBJ2-7, with 9 bases identical to TRBD2. The CDR3 contains 16 residues. Per the germline V gene, CDR1 is SGDLS and CDR2 is YYNGEE. After removal of 4 bases from V and 6 bases from J, the junction contained 14 bases not matched to a gene.

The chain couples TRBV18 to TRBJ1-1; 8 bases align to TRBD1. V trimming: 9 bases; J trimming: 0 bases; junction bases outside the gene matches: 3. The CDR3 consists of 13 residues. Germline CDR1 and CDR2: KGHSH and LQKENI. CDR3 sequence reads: CASGTGLNTEAFF. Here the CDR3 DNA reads TGTGCCAGTGGGACAGGTTTGAACACTGAAGCTTTCTTT. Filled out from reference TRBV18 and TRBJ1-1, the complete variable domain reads NAGVMQNPRHLVRRRGQEARLRCSPMKGHSHVYWYRQLPEEGLKFMVYLQKENIIDESGMPKERFSAEFPKEGPSILRIQQVVRGDSAAYFCASGTGLNTEAFFGQGTRLTVV.

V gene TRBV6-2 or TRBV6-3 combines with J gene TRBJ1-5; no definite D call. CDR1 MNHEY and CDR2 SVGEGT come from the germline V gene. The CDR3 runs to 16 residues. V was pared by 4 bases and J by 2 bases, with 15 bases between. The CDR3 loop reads CASSSSLGWGNQPQHF. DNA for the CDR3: TGTGCCAGCAGTTCCAGCCTAGGTTGGGGCAATCAGCCCCAGCATTTT.

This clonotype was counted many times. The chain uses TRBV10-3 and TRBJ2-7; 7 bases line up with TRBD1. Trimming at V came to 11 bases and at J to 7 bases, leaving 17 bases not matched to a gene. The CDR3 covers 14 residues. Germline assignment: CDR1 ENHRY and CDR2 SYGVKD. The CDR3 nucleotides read TGTGCCGCCAGCCCCGACAGGGATACTGGGGAGCAGTACTTC. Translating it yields CAASPDRDTGEQYF.

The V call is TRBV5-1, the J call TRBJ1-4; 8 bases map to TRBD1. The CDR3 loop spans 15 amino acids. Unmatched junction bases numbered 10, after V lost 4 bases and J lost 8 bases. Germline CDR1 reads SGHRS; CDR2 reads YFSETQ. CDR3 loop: CASSTGGTGGEKLFF. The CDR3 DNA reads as TGCGCCAGCAGCACCGGCGGGACAGGTGGGGAAAAACTGTTTTTT. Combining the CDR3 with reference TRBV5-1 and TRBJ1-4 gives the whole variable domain KAGVTQTPRYLIKTRGQQVTLSCSPISGHRSVSWYQQTPGQGLQFLFEYFSETQRNKGNFPGRFSGRQFSNSRSEMNVSTLELGDSALYLCASSTGGTGGEKLFFGSGTQLSVL.

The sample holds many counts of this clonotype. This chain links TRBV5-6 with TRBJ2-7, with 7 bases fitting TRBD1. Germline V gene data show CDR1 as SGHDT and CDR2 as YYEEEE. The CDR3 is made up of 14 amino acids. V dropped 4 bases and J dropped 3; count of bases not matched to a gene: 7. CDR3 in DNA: TGTGCCAGCAGCCAATTTGGGACAGACTACGAGCAGTACTTC. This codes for CASSQFGTDYEQYF.

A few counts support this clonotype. The CDR3 loop reads CSARDGRGANYGYTF. In DNA form, the CDR3 reads TGCAGTGCTAGAGATGGGAGAGGGGCGAACTATGGCTACACCTTC. The chain employs TRBV20-1 and TRBJ1-2; possibly TRBD1 for D (5 bases). V shed 0 bases and J shed 2 bases, with 13 bases lying between them. CDR3 length: 15 amino acids. CDR1 DFQATT and CDR2 SNEGSKA come from the germline V gene (reference sequence).

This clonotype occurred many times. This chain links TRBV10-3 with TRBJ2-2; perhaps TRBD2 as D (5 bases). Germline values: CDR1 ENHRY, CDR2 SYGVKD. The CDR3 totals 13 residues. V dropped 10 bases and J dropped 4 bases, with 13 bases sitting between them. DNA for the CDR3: TGTGCCACCGGCGGCGCGGGCACCGGGGAGCTGTTTTTT. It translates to CATGGAGTGELFF.

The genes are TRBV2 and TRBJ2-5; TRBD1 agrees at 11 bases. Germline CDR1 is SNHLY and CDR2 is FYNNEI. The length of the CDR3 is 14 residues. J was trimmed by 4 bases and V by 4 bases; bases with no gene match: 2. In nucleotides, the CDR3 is TGTGCCAGCAGTGGGACAGGGGGCGGAGAGACCCAGTACTTC. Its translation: CASSGTGGGETQYF.

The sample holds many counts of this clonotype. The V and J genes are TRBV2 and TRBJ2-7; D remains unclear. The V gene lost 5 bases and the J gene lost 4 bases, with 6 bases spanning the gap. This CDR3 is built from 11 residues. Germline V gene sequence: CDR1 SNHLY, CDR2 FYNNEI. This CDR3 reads CASSTLYEQYF. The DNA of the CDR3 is TGTGCCAGCAGTACCCTATACGAGCAGTACTTC.

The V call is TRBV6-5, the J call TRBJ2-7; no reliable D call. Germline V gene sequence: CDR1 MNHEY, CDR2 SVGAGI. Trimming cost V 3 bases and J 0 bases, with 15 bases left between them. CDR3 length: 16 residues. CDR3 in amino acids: CASSYRTVSSSYEQYF. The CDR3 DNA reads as TGTGCCAGCAGTTATAGGACGGTCTCCAGCTCCTACGAGCAGTACTTC.

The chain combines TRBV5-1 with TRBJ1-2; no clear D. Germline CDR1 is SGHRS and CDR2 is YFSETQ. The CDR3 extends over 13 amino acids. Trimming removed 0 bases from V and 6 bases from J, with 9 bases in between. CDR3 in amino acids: CASSLGGENGYTF. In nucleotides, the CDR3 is TGCGCCAGCAGCTTGGGGGGTGAGAATGGCTACACCTTC.

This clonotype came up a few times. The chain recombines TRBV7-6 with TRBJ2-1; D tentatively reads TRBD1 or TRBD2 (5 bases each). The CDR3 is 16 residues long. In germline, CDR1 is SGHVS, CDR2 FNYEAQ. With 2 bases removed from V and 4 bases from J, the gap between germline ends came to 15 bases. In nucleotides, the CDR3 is TGTGCCAGCAGCTTATATGAGGGGCGTTTGTACAATGAGCAGTTCTTC. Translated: CASSLYEGRLYNEQFF.

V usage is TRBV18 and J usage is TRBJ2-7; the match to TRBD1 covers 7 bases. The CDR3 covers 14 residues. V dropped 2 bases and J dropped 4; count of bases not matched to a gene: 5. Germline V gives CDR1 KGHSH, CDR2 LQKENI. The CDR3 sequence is CASSPGQAVYEQYF. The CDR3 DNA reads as TGTGCCAGCTCACCAGGACAGGCGGTATACGAGCAGTACTTC.

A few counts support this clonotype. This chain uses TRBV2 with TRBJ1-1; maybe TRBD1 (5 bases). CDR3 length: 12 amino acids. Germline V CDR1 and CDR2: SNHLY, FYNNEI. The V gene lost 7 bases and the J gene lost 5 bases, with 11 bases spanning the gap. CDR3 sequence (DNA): TGTGCCAGCATGGCCGGGGCAACTGAAGCTTTCTTT. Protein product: CASMAGATEAFF.

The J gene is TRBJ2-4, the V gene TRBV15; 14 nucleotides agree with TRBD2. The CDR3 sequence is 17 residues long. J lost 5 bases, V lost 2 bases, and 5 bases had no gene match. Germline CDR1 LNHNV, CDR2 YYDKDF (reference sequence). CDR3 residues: CATSRPGLAGEENIQYF. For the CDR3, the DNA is TGTGCCACCAGCAGACCGGGACTAGCGGGGGAAGAAAACATTCAGTACTTC.

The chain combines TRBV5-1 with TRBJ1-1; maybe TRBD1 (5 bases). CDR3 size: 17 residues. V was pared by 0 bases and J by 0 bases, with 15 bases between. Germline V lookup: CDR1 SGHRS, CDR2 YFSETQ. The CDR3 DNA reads TGCGCCAGCAGCTTGGTAGCCGGGGGGAAGATGAACACTGAAGCTTTCTTT. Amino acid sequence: CASSLVAGGKMNTEAFF.

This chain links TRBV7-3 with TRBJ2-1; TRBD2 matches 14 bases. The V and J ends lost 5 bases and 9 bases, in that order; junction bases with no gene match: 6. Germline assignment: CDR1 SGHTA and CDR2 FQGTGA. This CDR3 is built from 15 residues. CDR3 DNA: TGTGCCAGCAGCCCCGGGACTAGCGGGAGCATTGAGCAGTTCTTC. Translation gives CASSPGTSGSIEQFF.

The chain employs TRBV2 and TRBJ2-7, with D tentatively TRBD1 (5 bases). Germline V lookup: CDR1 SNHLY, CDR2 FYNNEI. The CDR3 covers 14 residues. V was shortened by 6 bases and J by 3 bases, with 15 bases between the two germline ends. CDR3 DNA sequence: TGTGCCAGCAGGCGCGAACAGGATGACTACGAGCAGTACTTC. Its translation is CASRREQDDYEQYF.

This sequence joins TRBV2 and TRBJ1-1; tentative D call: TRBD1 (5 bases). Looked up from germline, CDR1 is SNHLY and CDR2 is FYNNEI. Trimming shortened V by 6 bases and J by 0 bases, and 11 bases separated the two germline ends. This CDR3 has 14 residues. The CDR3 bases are TGTGCCAGCAGGGGCAGGGCCTTGAACACTGAAGCTTTCTTT. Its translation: CASRGRALNTEAFF.

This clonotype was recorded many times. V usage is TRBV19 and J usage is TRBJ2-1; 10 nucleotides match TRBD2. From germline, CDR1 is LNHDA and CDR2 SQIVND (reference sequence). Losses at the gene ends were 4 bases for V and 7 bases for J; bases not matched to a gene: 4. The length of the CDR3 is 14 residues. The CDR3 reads CASSTTSGMNEQFF. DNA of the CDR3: TGTGCCAGTAGTACTACTAGCGGGATGAATGAGCAGTTCTTC.

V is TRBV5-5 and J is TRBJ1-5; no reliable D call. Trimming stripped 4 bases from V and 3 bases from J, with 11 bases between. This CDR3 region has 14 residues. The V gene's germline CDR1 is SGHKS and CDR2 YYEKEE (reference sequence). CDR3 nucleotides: TGTGCCAGCAGCCCTTCCCTCCTCAATCAGCCCCAGCATTTT. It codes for CASSPSLLNQPQHF.

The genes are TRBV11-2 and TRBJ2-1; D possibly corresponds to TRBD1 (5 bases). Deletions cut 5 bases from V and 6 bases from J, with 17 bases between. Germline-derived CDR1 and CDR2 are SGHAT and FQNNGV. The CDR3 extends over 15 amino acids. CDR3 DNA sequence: TGTGCCAGCAGCACCCTAGTCATTGGGGCCAATGAGCAGTTCTTC. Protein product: CASSTLVIGANEQFF.

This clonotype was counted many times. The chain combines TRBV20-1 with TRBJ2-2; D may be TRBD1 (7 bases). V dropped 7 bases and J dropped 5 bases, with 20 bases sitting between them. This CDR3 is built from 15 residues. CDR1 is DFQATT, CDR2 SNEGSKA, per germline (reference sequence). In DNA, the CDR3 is TGCAGTGTCACAAGAGGGGGGACAGCTACCGGGGAGCTGTTTTTT. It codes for CSVTRGGTATGELFF.